The following is a T cell receptor beta chain sequence with its context. Its specificity is not known. This sample was included in a study of vaccination effects on CD4 cells after COVID-19. Across the study: Peptide-pool stimulation followed by sequencing identified expanded antigen-specific CD4+ clonotypes in the ViraFEST assay. Each culture well received some 2.2 million PBMC. These cells were then cultured in IMDM with roughly 9 IU/ml IL-2 and roughly 10 ug/ml peptides. Findings and limits, study-wide: The study found marked clonal contraction of infection- and vaccine-induced clones late after vaccination.

Germline values: CDR1 SGHRS, CDR2 YFSETQ. Trimming removed 4 bases from V and 3 bases from J, with 13 bases in between. The CDR3 sequence is 14 residues long. CD4+ T cells were isolated after around ten days of culture. BNT162b2 vaccine or mRNA-1273 vaccine was given to participants in two doses. The vaccine recipients had no prior SARS-CoV-2 infection, with negative nucleocapsid antibodies. TCRdb's table, derived via immunoSEQ multiplex PCR, lists solely in-frame clones and lacks some. The table shows tens of thousands of clones, with around 80% occurring only once. The sample in question was CD4+ T cells from PBMCs cultured without peptide, obtained after COVID-19 vaccination. V and J are TRBV5-1 and TRBJ1-2, with D possibly TRBD1 on 6 matching bases. The TCR sequence derives from a human donor who received a COVID-19 vaccine. CDR3 residues: CASSREPGDYGYTF. The CDR3, as DNA: TGCGCCAGCAGCAGAGAACCAGGGGACTATGGCTACACCTTC.